The T cell receptor beta chain under discussion was sequenced for a study of identical twins' blood T cells. General study results and limits: Abundant TCRbeta CDR3s overlapped more between twins than with unrelated donors.

In regard to this clonotype: The antigen is unknown. One end of the junction fails to match germline, which may point to a read error.

A previously described protocol, modified, built RNA-based TCR cDNA libraries. Each TCR cDNA library carried sample-specific barcodes on both ends. Each CDR3 protein gets one entry after TCRdb re-called the 5' RACE reads with MiXCR. The sample lists fewer than 450,000 distinct CDR3 sequences, over 25% occurring once. Reared together, all three twin pairs probably met the same infectious agents and vaccines. This CDR3 has 15 residues. Germline CDR1 PRHDT, CDR2 FYEKMQ (reference sequence). The TCR sequence derives from a woman aged 18 to 55 in good health. Sequenced: PBMCs. This sequence joins TRBV13 and TRBJ1-3, with D hard to call. CDR3 in amino acids: CASSRTDFSGNTVYF. The CDR3 DNA is TGTGCCAGCAGCCGAACGGACTTCTCTGGAAACACCGTATATTTT.